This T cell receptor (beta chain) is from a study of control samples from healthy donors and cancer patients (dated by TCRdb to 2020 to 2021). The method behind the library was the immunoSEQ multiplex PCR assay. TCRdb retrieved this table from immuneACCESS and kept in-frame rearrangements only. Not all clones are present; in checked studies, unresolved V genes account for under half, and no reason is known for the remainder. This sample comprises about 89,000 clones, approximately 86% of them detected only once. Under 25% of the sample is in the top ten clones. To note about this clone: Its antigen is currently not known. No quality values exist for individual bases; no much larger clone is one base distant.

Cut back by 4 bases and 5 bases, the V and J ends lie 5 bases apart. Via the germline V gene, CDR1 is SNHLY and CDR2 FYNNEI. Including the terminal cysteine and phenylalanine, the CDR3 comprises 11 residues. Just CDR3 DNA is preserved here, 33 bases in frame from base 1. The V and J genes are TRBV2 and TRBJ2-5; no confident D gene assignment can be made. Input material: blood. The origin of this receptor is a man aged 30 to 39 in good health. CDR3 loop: CASSGWETQYF. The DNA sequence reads TGTGCCAGCAGTGGATGGGAGACCCAGTACTTC.